Presented here are 29 T cell receptor beta chains from one specimen sequenced in a study of blood T cell repertoires in COVID-19. Produced via immunoSEQ multiplex PCR; TCRdb's table is partial and in-frame only. The data show 200,000 or so clones, approximately 87% seen once. The specimen was peripheral blood. All receptors come from a woman aged 45 to 65 with acute or convalescent COVID-19.

This clone was detected only once. The rearrangement links TRBV3-1 (or the pseudogene TRBV3-2) to TRBJ1-1; D is uncertain. Germline-derived CDR1 and CDR2 are LGHDT and YNNKEL (reference sequence). CDR3 size: 11 residues. Trimming took off 2 bases at V and 5 bases at J, with 3 bases between the two ends. CDR3 in DNA: TGTGCCAGCAGCCAATCAACTGAAGCTTTCTTT. This translates into CASSQSTEAFF.

The genes are TRBV9 and TRBJ2-1, with D possibly matching TRBD2 (5 bases). CDR3 length: 15 amino acids. V was trimmed by 2 bases and J by 5 bases, leaving 14 bases between them. Per the germline V gene, CDR1 is SGDLS and CDR2 is YYNGEE. CDR3 in DNA: TGTGCCAGCAGCGTCCGCGGGTTTCGGGACAATGAGCAGTTCTTC. This translates into CASSVRGFRDNEQFF.

This rearrangement joins TRBV21-1 to TRBJ1-1; TRBD1, the D gene given by the table, was not confirmed from the DNA. TRBV21-1 is tagged as a pseudogene. The CDR3 contains 17 residues. The CDR3 nucleotides read TGTGCCAGCAGCATCCGGGACAGGGAGAAACGCTACACTGAAGCTTTCTTT. It yields the protein CASSIRDREKRYTEAFF.

The CDR3 region has the DNA TGTGCCAGCACCAAGGTTAGCGGGGCGGATCAGGGTTTGAAAAACATTCAGTACTTC. This translates into CASTKVSGADQGLKNIQYF. The chain couples TRBV21-1 to TRBJ2-4; the D call in the table, TRBD2, was not verified against the DNA. TRBV21-1 is annotated as a pseudogene. CDR3 length: 19 residues.

The chain couples TRBV23-1 to TRBJ1-1; D call uncertain. TRBV23-1 is an open reading frame, and its role is uncertain. This CDR3 is built from 12 residues. Between the trimmed V and J ends, which lost 7 bases and 0 bases, there was a span of 6 bases. The CDR3, as DNA: TGCGCCAGCAATATAGTGAACACTGAAGCTTTCTTT. Residues: CASNIVNTEAFF.

The chain couples TRBV7-3 to TRBJ2-1; 7 bases agree with TRBD1. This CDR3 is 14 amino acids long. The junction had 5 bases not matched to a gene; V was cut back by 5 bases and J by 4 bases. Per the germline V gene, CDR1 is SGHTA and CDR2 is FQGTGA. Written as DNA, the CDR3 is TGTGCCAGCAGCCGTACAGGGGCGTACAATGAGCAGTTCTTC. Its protein product is CASSRTGAYNEQFF.

The CDR3 loop is CASSSRGGLGREQFF. CDR3 coding DNA: TGTGCCAGCAGCTCCCGAGGGGGACTAGGGCGAGAGCAGTTCTTC. This chain uses TRBV7-2 with TRBJ2-1, with 8 nucleotides matching TRBD2. The V and J ends lost 4 bases and 10 bases, in that order; junction bases with no gene match: 12. CDR1 is SGHTA and CDR2 is FQGNSA in the germline V gene. CDR3 length: 15 amino acids.

The genes are TRBV19 and TRBJ1-5, with 12 bases that match TRBD1. CDR1 is LNHDA and CDR2 is SQIVND in the germline V gene (reference sequence). This CDR3 spans 17 amino acids. V shed 6 bases and J 0 bases; nucleotides not matched to a gene: 6. The CDR3 reads CASRPGQGAYSNQPQHF. The CDR3 DNA reads as TGTGCCAGTAGGCCGGGACAGGGGGCTTATAGCAATCAGCCCCAGCATTTT.

The chain has TRBV11-2 and TRBJ2-1; D might be TRBD1 (6 bases). The V end lost 4 bases, the J end lost 4 bases, and 14 bases lay between the germline ends. Per the germline V gene, CDR1 is SGHAT and CDR2 is FQNNGV. The CDR3 runs to 15 residues. The CDR3 protein is CASSSLQGGYNEQFF. CDR3 bases: TGTGCCAGCAGCTCACTACAGGGCGGGTACAATGAGCAGTTCTTC.

The chain is built from TRBV19 and TRBJ1-6; the D is unclear. The V end was cut by 3 bases, the J end by 3 bases, with 6 bases between. CDR1 and CDR2 from the germline V gene are LNHDA and SQIVND (reference sequence). This CDR3 is 14 amino acids long. The CDR3 here is CASSIGDYNSPLHF. CDR3 DNA sequence: TGTGCCAGTAGTATCGGGGACTATAATTCACCCCTCCACTTT.

The chain is built from TRBV6-5 and TRBJ1-5, with 7 bases lining up with TRBD1. The CDR3 covers 14 residues. The junction had 7 bases not matched to a gene; V was cut back by 7 bases and J by 4 bases. CDR1 MNHEY and CDR2 SVGAGI come from the germline V gene. The CDR3 bases are TGTGCCAGCACCGGCGGACAGGAAAATCAGCCCCAGCATTTT. Translating it yields CASTGGQENQPQHF.

This rearrangement joins TRBV6-2 or TRBV6-3 to TRBJ2-2; 7 bases fit TRBD2. CDR1 is MNHEY, CDR2 SVGEGT, per germline. This CDR3 region has 15 residues. Unmatched junction bases numbered 5, after V lost 3 bases and J lost 4 bases. The chain's CDR3 is CASSYLRETTGELFF. CDR3 nucleotide sequence: TGTGCCAGCAGTTATCTGCGGGAGACCACCGGGGAGCTGTTTTTT.

The chain carries TRBV6-2 or TRBV6-3 and TRBJ2-7, with D possibly TRBD1 on 8 matching bases. V lost 5 bases to trimming and J lost 5 bases, with 13 bases between them. The CDR3 is 13 residues long. Germline CDR1 and CDR2: MNHEY and SVGEGT. Written as DNA, the CDR3 is TGTGCCAGCAGTCGAGCGGGACAGGACGAGCAGTACTTC. This encodes CASSRAGQDEQYF.

The V call is TRBV23-1, the J call TRBJ2-7; D ambiguous. TRBV23-1 is an open reading frame, and its role is uncertain. The CDR3 runs to 9 residues. The germline V and J ends were trimmed by 11 bases and 3 bases, with 5 bases remaining between them. The DNA for the CDR3 is TGCGCCCGGTTCTACGAGCAGTACTTC. It specifies CARFYEQYF.

The CDR3 nucleotides are TGTGCCAGCAGTGACCCAGGGGGCTCCTACGAGCAGTACTTC. It translates to CASSDPGGSYEQYF. The genes are TRBV2 and TRBJ2-7, with TRBD1 matching over 7 bases. Trimming removed 3 bases from V and 0 bases from J; junction bases left unmatched: 2. Looked up from germline, CDR1 is SNHLY and CDR2 is FYNNEI. CDR3 size: 14 residues.

There are a few counts of this clone. The gene calls are TRBV13 and TRBJ2-3; TRBD2 matches at 11 bases. Germline trimming cut 4 bases from V and 2 bases from J; bases unmatched to any gene: 8. Germline CDR1 reads PRHDT; CDR2 reads FYEKMQ (reference sequence). The CDR3 extends over 17 amino acids. CDR3 nucleotides: TGTGCCAGCAGCTCGCAGACTAGCGGGGAGGACACAGATACGCAGTATTTT. It translates to CASSSQTSGEDTDTQYF.

This CDR3 is CASSLLAGGIDTQYF. Here the CDR3 DNA reads TGCGCCAGCAGCTTGCTAGCGGGGGGGATAGATACGCAGTATTTT. The rearrangement links TRBV5-1 to TRBJ2-3, with TRBD2 matching over 12 bases. The CDR3 contains 15 residues. In germline, CDR1 is SGHRS, CDR2 YFSETQ. V was clipped by 1 base and J by 5 bases; unmatched bases: 2.

The chain carries TRBV6-2 or TRBV6-3 and TRBJ1-2; maybe TRBD1 (6 bases). V gave up 2 bases and J gave up 2 bases, with 15 bases separating them. Germline CDR1 reads MNHEY; CDR2 reads SVGEGT. This CDR3 is built from 16 residues. The CDR3 here is CASSYRPGEGNYGYTF. The CDR3 DNA is TGTGCCAGCAGTTACCGGCCAGGGGAAGGGAACTATGGCTACACCTTC.

The chain couples TRBV5-1 to TRBJ1-5; weak D call: TRBD1 (6 bases). V was clipped by 4 bases and J by 7 bases, with 12 bases between them. CDR3 length: 13 residues. Germline CDR1 reads SGHRS; CDR2 reads YFSETQ. The CDR3, as DNA: TGCGCCAGCAGCCCGGGGGGGGCGCAGCCCCAGCATTTT. Protein: CASSPGGAQPQHF.

The chain is built from TRBV30 and TRBJ1-5, with TRBD1 matching 9 bases. Germline-derived CDR1 and CDR2 are GTSNPN and SVGIG (reference sequence). CDR3 length: 17 amino acids. V dropped 0 bases and J dropped 3; count of bases not matched to a gene: 9. The CDR3 is CAWSVGTGTSNNQPQHF. CDR3 nucleotides: TGTGCCTGGAGTGTAGGGACAGGGACCTCTAACAATCAGCCCCAGCATTTT.

The chain is built from TRBV7-2 and TRBJ1-5, with D unresolved. The ends were cut back, 0 bases at V and 0 bases at J, with 9 bases in the middle. This CDR3 contains 16 residues. CDR1 is SGHTA and CDR2 is FQGNSA in the germline V gene. In DNA, the CDR3 is TGTGCCAGCAGCTTAGCGGCACCAAATAGCAATCAGCCCCAGCATTTT. This gives the protein CASSLAAPNSNQPQHF.

The chain uses TRBV21-1 and TRBJ2-3; the table's D call, TRBD2, was not checked against the DNA. TRBV21-1 is termed a pseudogene. The CDR3 runs 19 residues. CDR3 DNA: TGTGCCAGCAGCAAAGCCCCTAGCGGGGGGGCCGAGGGCACAGATACGCAGTATTTT. Protein sequence: CASSKAPSGGAEGTDTQYF.

This sequence joins TRBV7-9 and TRBJ2-3; tentative D call: TRBD1 (6 bases). CDR3 size: 16 residues. Germline lookup yields CDR1 SEHNR and CDR2 FQNEAQ (reference sequence). V lost 3 bases to trimming and J lost 1 base, with 14 bases between them. The CDR3 DNA sequence: TGTGCCAGCAGCTTCCCAAGGGGGAGAGGCACAGATACGCAGTATTTT. It specifies CASSFPRGRGTDTQYF.

The chain is built from TRBV5-4 and TRBJ2-2, with D uncertain. The CDR3 consists of 13 residues. Trimming removed 1 base from V and 6 bases from J, with 7 bases in between. CDR1 SGHNT and CDR2 YYREEE come from the germline V gene (reference sequence). As DNA, the CDR3 is TGTGCCAGCAGCTTGCAAGAGGCCGGGGAGCTGTTTTTT. This encodes CASSLQEAGELFF.

The table lists this clone with a count of one. Other DNA sequences from this sample encode an identical CDR3 as well. The V and J genes are TRBV5-1 and TRBJ2-3; no clear D gene. There are 13 residues in the CDR3. Germline CDR1 SGHRS, CDR2 YFSETQ. Trimming removed 0 bases from V and 1 base from J, with 3 bases in between. The CDR3 coding sequence is TGCGCCAGCAGCTTGGCCGGCACAGATACGCAGTATTTT. Residues: CASSLAGTDTQYF.

The V and J genes are TRBV20-1 and TRBJ1-2; D gene ambiguous. The CDR3 is made up of 11 amino acids. Per the germline V gene, CDR1 is DFQATT and CDR2 is SNEGSKA (reference sequence). Between the trimmed V and J ends, which lost 2 bases and 6 bases, there was a span of 7 bases. The CDR3 reads CSARNMDGYTF. CDR3 nucleotides: TGCAGTGCTAGAAACATGGATGGCTACACCTTC.

The rearrangement uses TRBV5-6 and TRBJ2-1; D remains ambiguous. Germline loops: CDR1 SGHDT, CDR2 YYEEEE. The CDR3 contains 11 residues. Trimming left V 4 bases short and J 7 bases short, with 6 bases between. CDR3 nucleotide sequence: TGTGCCAGCAGCCTACGAAATGAGCAGTTCTTC. As protein: CASSLRNEQFF.

The chain carries TRBV4-1 and TRBJ1-5, with D possibly being TRBD1 (5 bases). V lost 0 bases and J lost 6, with 12 bases in between. The CDR3 is 15 residues long. Germline CDR1 and CDR2: MGHRA and YSYEKL. The CDR3 reads CASSQEMGQGQPQHF. The CDR3 DNA follows: TGCGCCAGCAGCCAAGAAATGGGGCAGGGTCAGCCCCAGCATTTT.

This clone has a single count. The chain recombines TRBV18 with TRBJ2-3; D gene unclear. Looked up from germline, CDR1 is KGHSH and CDR2 is LQKENI. The ends were cut back, 3 bases at V and 4 bases at J, with 5 bases in the middle. The CDR3 contains 12 residues. The CDR3 is CASSPSSDTQYF. CDR3 DNA sequence: TGTGCCAGCTCACCCTCCTCAGATACGCAGTATTTT.